The text below deals with one TCR beta chain. TCRdb's table, derived via immunoSEQ multiplex PCR, lists solely in-frame clones and lacks some. In the table there are about 270,000 clones, roughly 86% of which are singletons. From germline, CDR1 is SGHTS and CDR2 YDEGEE. The V gene end was trimmed by 5 bases and the J gene end by 2 bases; junction bases not matched to a gene: 3. The CDR3 spans 14 residues. This sample was taken from a study of blood T cell repertoires in COVID-19. The chain couples TRBV5-8 to TRBJ2-5; 10 nucleotides align to TRBD2. Sequenced: peripheral blood. The TCR sequence derives from a man aged 40-55 years who had recovered from COVID-19. The CDR3 loop reads CASRLAGGQETQYF. CDR3 nucleotides: TGTGCCAGCAGATTAGCGGGGGGACAAGAGACCCAGTACTTC.